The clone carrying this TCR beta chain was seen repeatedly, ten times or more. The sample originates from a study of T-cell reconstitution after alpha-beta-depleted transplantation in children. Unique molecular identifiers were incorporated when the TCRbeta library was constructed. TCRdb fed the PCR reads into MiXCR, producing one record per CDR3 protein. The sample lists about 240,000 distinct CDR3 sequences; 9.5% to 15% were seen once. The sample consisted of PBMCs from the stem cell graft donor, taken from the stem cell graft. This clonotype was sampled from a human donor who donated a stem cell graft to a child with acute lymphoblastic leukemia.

The CDR3 bases are TGTGCCAGCAGCTTAGGGGTAGCGGGAACTAGCAATGAGCAGTTCTTC. Its translation is CASSLGVAGTSNEQFF. The chain employs TRBV11-2 and TRBJ2-1; the match to TRBD2 covers 8 bases. There are 16 residues in the CDR3. V lost 1 base to trimming and J lost 6 bases; unmatched junction nucleotides: 8. Germline lookup yields CDR1 SGHAT and CDR2 FQNNGV.